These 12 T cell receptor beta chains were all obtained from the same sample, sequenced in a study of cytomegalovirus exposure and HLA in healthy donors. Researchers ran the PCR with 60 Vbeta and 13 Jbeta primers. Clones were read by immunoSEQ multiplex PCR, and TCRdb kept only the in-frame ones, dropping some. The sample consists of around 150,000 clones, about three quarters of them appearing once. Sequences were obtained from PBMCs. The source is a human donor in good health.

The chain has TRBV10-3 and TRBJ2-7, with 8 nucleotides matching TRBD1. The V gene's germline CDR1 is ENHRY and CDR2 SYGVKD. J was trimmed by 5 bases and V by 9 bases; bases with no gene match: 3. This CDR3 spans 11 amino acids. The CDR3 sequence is CAIAQGDEQYF. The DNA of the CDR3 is TGTGCCATAGCACAGGGGGACGAGCAGTACTTC.

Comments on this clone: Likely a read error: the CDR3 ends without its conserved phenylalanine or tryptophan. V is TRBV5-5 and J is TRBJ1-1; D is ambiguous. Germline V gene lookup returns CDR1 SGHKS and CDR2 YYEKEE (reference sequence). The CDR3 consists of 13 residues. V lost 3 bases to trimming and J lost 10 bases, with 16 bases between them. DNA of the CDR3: TGTGCCAGCAGCTCCAAGCCGATCTCGACAGCTTTCTCT. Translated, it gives CASSSKPISTAFS.

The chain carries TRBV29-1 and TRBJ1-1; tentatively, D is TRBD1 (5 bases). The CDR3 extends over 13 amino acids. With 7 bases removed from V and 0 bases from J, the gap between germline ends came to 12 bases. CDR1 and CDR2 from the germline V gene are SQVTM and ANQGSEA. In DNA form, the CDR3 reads TGCAGCGGACAGCAGAGCATGAACACTGAAGCTTTCTTT. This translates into CSGQQSMNTEAFF.

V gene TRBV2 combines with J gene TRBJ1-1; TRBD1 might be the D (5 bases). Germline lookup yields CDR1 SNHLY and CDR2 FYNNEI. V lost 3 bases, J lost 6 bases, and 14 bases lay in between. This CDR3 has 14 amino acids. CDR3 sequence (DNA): TGTGCCAGCAGTGATTCAGGGCTCGGCGCTGAAGCTTTCTTT. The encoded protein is CASSDSGLGAEAFF.

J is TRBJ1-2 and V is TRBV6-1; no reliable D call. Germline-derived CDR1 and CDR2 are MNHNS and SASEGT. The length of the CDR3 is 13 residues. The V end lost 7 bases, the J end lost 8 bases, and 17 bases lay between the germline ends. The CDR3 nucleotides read TGTGCCAGCATTAGCCTTCAAACGAGCGGCTACACCTTC. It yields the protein CASISLQTSGYTF.

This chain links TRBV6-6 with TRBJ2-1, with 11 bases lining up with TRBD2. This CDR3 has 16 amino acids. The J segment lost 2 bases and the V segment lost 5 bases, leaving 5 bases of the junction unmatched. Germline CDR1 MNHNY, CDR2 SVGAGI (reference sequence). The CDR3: CASSPLSGRAYNEQFF. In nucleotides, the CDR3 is TGTGCCAGCAGTCCCCTTAGCGGGAGGGCCTACAATGAGCAGTTCTTC.

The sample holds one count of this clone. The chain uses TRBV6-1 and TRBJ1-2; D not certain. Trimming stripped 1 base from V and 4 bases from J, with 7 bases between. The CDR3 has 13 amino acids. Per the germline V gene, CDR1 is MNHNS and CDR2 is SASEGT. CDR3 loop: CASSEERFYGYTF. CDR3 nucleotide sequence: TGTGCCAGCAGTGAAGAGAGGTTCTATGGCTACACCTTC.

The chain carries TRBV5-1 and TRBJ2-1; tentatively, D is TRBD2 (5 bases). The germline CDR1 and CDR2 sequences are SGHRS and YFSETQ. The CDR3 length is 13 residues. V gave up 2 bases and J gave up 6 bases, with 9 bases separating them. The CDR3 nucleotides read TGCGCCAGCAGCTTCAGTGGGAGCAATGAGCAGTTCTTC. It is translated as CASSFSGSNEQFF.

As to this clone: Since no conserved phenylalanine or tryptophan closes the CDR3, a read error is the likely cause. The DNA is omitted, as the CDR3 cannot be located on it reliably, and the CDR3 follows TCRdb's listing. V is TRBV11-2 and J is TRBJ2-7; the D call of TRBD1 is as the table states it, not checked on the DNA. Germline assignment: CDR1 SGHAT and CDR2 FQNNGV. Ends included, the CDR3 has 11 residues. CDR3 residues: CASSLKGRTTL.

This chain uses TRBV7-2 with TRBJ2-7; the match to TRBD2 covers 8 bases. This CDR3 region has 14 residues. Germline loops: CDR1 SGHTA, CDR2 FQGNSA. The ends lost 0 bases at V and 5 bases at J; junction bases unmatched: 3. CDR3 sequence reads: CASSLARGVDEQYF. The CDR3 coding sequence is TGTGCCAGCAGCTTAGCGCGGGGGGTCGACGAGCAGTACTTC.

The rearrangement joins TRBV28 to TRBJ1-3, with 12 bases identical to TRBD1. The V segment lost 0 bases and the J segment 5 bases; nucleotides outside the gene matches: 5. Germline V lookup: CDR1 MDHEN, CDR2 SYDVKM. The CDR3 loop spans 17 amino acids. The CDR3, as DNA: TGTGCCAGCAGTTTATGGGGGACAGGGGGCCCTAGAAACACCATATATTTT. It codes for CASSLWGTGGPRNTIYF.

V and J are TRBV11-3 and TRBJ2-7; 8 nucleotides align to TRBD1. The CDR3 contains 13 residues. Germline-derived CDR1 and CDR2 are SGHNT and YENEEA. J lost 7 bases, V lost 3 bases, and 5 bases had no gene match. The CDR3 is CASSFGTGGEQYF. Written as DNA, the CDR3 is TGTGCCAGCAGCTTTGGGACAGGAGGAGAGCAGTACTTC.